The subject of this entry is one T cell receptor (beta chain). The same CDR3 also results from other DNA sequences found in this sample. The sample originates from a study of cytomegalovirus exposure and HLA in healthy donors. As for the study in general: Some 91 million unique TCRs from HLA-typed donors were held in an early release of data. Across 350 to 400 genotyped donors, over 70% landed in the Caucasian-associated ancestry cluster.

It was with 60 Vbeta and 13 Jbeta primers that the PCR ran. Repertoires were generated with immunoSEQ multiplex PCR, while TCRdb's copy carries only in-frame clones and drops some. The sample carries approximately 150,000 clones, roughly 72% recorded once. V dropped 7 bases and J dropped 1 base, with 10 bases sitting between them. The CDR3 has 12 amino acids. The V gene's germline CDR1 is GTSNPN and CDR2 SVGIG (reference sequence). Material for sequencing was PBMCs. This receptor was obtained from a man aged 40-49 years in good health and CMV-seronegative. This chain connects TRBV30 to TRBJ1-1; D gene uncertain. CDR3 residues: CALTEGNTEAFF. The CDR3 DNA reads as TGTGCCTTGACCGAGGGGAACACTGAAGCTTTCTTT.